The rows below give T cell receptor beta chains drawn from one sample of a study of CD8 T cells in Susac syndrome. One entry per CDR3 protein results from TCRdb running MiXCR on the immunoSEQ multiplex PCR reads. This repertoire shows some 180,000 distinct CDR3 sequences, approximately 94% found once; its top ten account for about 0.1%. Sequenced input: CD4+ T cells from PBMCs. Every receptor here comes from a human donor in good health. The CDR3 runs from the conserved cysteine through the conserved F or W. D genes are given only for firm matches. Clone size is stated in some rows and not others, as once, few, many or a class when expanded.

D,size,J,V,DNA,CDR3
-,-,TRBJ2-3,TRBV29-1,TGCAGCGTTGAGCTTAGTGGACAGAGCACAGATACGCAGTATTTT,CSVELSGQSTDTQYF
-,-,TRBJ2-1,TRBV5-1,TGCGCCAGCAGCTTGATTGGAGCGTCACCCGACAATGAGCAGTTCTTC,CASSLIGASPDNEQFF
-,-,TRBJ1-5,TRBV29-1,TGCAGCGTGGGAGCCGACAATCAGCCCCAGCATTTT,CSVGADNQPQHF
-,-,TRBJ1-1,TRBV28,TGTGCCAGCCAACGACAGATGAACACTGAAGCTTTCTTT,CASQRQMNTEAFF
-,-,TRBJ2-6,TRBV6-2/TRBV6-3,TGTGCCAGCAGTAGGGGGACTGGGGCCAACGTCCTGACTTTC,CASSRGTGANVLTF
-,-,TRBJ2-2,TRBV29-1,TGCAGCGTTGGGGGACTCCAGAACACCGGGGAGCTGTTTTTT,CSVGGLQNTGELFF
-,-,TRBJ2-6,TRBV6-2/TRBV6-3,TGTGCCAGCAGCCCTAATATGGGTCCCGGGGCCAACGTCCTGACTTTC,CASSPNMGPGANVLTF
TRBD2,-,TRBJ2-7,TRBV5-6,TGTGCCAGCCGCTCGGGACTAGCGACCGCCTACGAGCAGTACTTC,CASRSGLATAYEQYF
-,-,TRBJ2-5,TRBV6-2/TRBV6-3,TGTGCCACCCTAAAACGAGAGACCCAGTACTTC,CATLKRETQYF
-,-,TRBJ2-3,TRBV20-1,TGCAGTGCTGTCGACCCTTACGGGCTATCCCAAGATACGCAGTATTTT,CSAVDPYGLSQDTQYF
TRBD1,-,TRBJ2-7,TRBV29-1,TGCAGCGTCTGCCCCTTGGGACAGGGGGTGGGGGAGCAGTACTTC,CSVCPLGQGVGEQYF
-,once,TRBJ1-5,TRBV23-1,TGCGCCAGCCTCTCAGACATACGCAATCAGCCCCAGCATTTT,CASLSDIRNQPQHF
TRBD1,once,TRBJ1-2,TRBV29-1,TGCAGCGTTGCGAGGTCCCGGGACAGGGGACCTAACTATGGCTACACCTTC,CSVARSRDRGPNYGYTF
-,-,TRBJ1-1,TRBV3-1,TGTGCCAGCAGCCAAAATCGGGGCACTGAAGCTTTCTTT,CASSQNRGTEAFF
-,-,TRBJ2-5,TRBV27,TGTGCCAGCAGCTCGAACGAGGGGCCCCAATCCTTC,CASSSNEGPQSF
-,few,TRBJ2-1,TRBV9,TGTGCCAGCAGCGTAGTTGGAGGGAGCTACAATGAGCAGTTCTTC,CASSVVGGSYNEQFF
-,-,TRBJ1-1,TRBV19,TGTGCCATGTTTTACACCAGGGTGTCCACTGAAGCTTTCTTT,CAMFYTRVSTEAFF
TRBD2,-,TRBJ2-5,TRBV12-3/TRBV12-4,TGTGCCAGCAGTTTCTTAGCGGGACAAGAGACCCAGTACTTC,CASSFLAGQETQYF
-,-,TRBJ2-7,TRBV20-1,TGCAGTGCCACCAGCCCGCAACAGGGAAGCTCCTACGAGCAGTACTTC,CSATSPQQGSSYEQYF
-,once,TRBJ2-1,TRBV9,TGTGCCAGCAGCCTCCTTGGGGGGAGTAACGGTGAGCAGTTCTTC,CASSLLGGSNGEQFF
-,-,TRBJ2-1,TRBV27,TGTGCCAGCAGTTTAAGCAGGGGAGGAGGCAATGAGCAGTTCTTC,CASSLSRGGGNEQFF
TRBD1,-,TRBJ2-7,TRBV30,TGTGCCTGGAGACAGGGGTACTACGAGCAGTACTTC,CAWRQGYYEQYF
-,-,TRBJ2-5,TRBV27,TGTGCCAGCAGTCCCCGGACAGAGGAGACCCAGTACTTC,CASSPRTEETQYF
-,-,TRBJ2-1,TRBV20-1,TGCAGTGCCTACCGGGCGGTTTGGGGGCGACAGTTCTTC,CSAYRAVWGRQFF
-,-,TRBJ2-1,TRBV11-2,TGTGCCAGCAGCTGGTATGTGACACCAGGGAACAATGAGCAGTTCTTC,CASSWYVTPGNNEQFF
TRBD1,-,TRBJ1-2,TRBV6-5,TGTGCCAGCAGCGGGCCGGGACAGGGGGCTGGCTACACCTTC,CASSGPGQGAGYTF
-,-,TRBJ1-4,TRBV20-1,TGCAGTGCTAGAGATCGGGGTTTGGATGAAAAACTGTTTTTT,CSARDRGLDEKLFF
-,-,TRBJ1-2,TRBV6-6,TGTGCCAGCAGCCGGGACGGGGGCTACACCTTC,CASSRDGGYTF
-,-,TRBJ2-1,TRBV9,TGTGCCAGCAGCGGGGGTTCCTACAATGAGCAGTTCTTC,CASSGGSYNEQFF
-,once,TRBJ2-7,TRBV4-3,TGCGCCAGCAGCCAAGCCAGAACAGGGAACGAGCAGTACTTC,CASSQARTGNEQYF
TRBD2,-,TRBJ2-1,TRBV9,TGTGCCAGCAGCGTAGAACTAGCGGGAGAATTCAATGAGCAGTTCTTC,CASSVELAGEFNEQFF
TRBD1,-,TRBJ1-1,TRBV3-1,TGTGCCAGCAGCCCATTAGACAGGGGGGGTTCTAAAGCTTTCTTT,CASSPLDRGGSKAFF
TRBD2,-,TRBJ2-5,TRBV29-1,TGCAGCGTATCAACGACTAGCGGGAGGGGAGAGACCCAGTACTTC,CSVSTTSGRGETQYF
-,-,TRBJ2-1,TRBV6-5,TGTGCCAGCACCCCCCAGTCGGGGTACAATGAGCAGTTCTTC,CASTPQSGYNEQFF
TRBD1,-,TRBJ1-2,TRBV6-2/TRBV6-3,TGTGCCAGCAGTTCCCCGGGACAGCTAAACTATGGCTACACCTTC,CASSSPGQLNYGYTF
TRBD2,-,TRBJ2-7,TRBV19,TGTGCCAGTAGACGGACTAGCGACCCTATCTACGAGCAGTACTTC,CASRRTSDPIYEQYF
-,-,TRBJ1-1,TRBV21-1,TGTGCCAGCAGCGGTCAAACAGGGAACACTGAAGCTTTCTTT,CASSGQTGNTEAFF
TRBD2,-,TRBJ2-7,TRBV11-2,TGTGCCAGCAGCCTGAGCGGGAGCCTCTACGAGCAGTACTTC,CASSLSGSLYEQYF
-,-,TRBJ1-5,TRBV4-3,TGCGCCAGCAGCCAAGTCCTTCATCAGCCCCAGCATTTT,CASSQVLHQPQHF
-,-,TRBJ1-5,TRBV19,TGTGCCAGTAGTACGGCAGTTGAATTTAATCAGCCCCAGCATTTT,CASSTAVEFNQPQHF
TRBD1,-,TRBJ2-7,TRBV29-1,TGCAGCGTTTCGGGACAGCTCTACGAGCAGTACTTC,CSVSGQLYEQYF
-,-,TRBJ2-2,TRBV7-9,TGTGCCAGCACCCCTTTCGATGGTACCGGGGAGCTGTTTTTT,CASTPFDGTGELFF
-,-,TRBJ1-5,TRBV7-9,TGTGCCAGCAGCTTAGCCCAGAGCAATCAGCCCCAGCATTTT,CASSLAQSNQPQHF
-,-,TRBJ1-1,TRBV3-1,TGTGCCAGCAGCCAAGCTGGAACCGGGACACTAGCTGAAGCTTTCTTT,CASSQAGTGTLAEAFF
TRBD1,-,TRBJ2-4,TRBV4-2,TGTGCCAGCAGCCAAGAAACAGGGGTCACTCAGTACTTC,CASSQETGVTQYF
TRBD1,-,TRBJ1-1,TRBV7-2,TGTGCCAGCAGCCCAATGTCTGGGACAGGGGAGGATGAAGCTTTCTTT,CASSPMSGTGEDEAFF
-,-,TRBJ1-5,TRBV27,TGTGCACTCAAGACTTTCCATCAGCCCCAGCATTTT,CALKTFHQPQHF
-,-,TRBJ2-7,TRBV10-3,TGTGCCATCAAACCTTCGGAGTACGAGCAGTACTTC,CAIKPSEYEQYF
TRBD1,-,TRBJ2-1,TRBV7-9,TGTGCCAGCAGCTTATGGGGACAGGCCGAGCAGTTCTTC,CASSLWGQAEQFF
-,-,TRBJ1-4,TRBV23-1,TGCGCCAGCACTCCGAATGAAAAACTGTTTTTT,CASTPNEKLFF
-,-,TRBJ2-1,TRBV29-1,TGCAGCGTTGCCACCTACAATGAGCAGTTCTTC,CSVATYNEQFF
TRBD2,-,TRBJ2-7,TRBV9,TGTGCCAGCAGCGTCACTAGCGGGAGTCTAGGCGAGCAGTACTTC,CASSVTSGSLGEQYF